The 15 T cell receptor beta chains below come from one sample, sequenced in a study of blood T cell repertoires in COVID-19. The data were produced by immunoSEQ multiplex PCR, yet TCRdb's version contains in-frame clones alone and is incomplete. The table shows about 320,000 clones, with roughly 90% occurring only once. What was sequenced was PBMCs or T cells enriched from blood (not recorded which). These receptors were obtained from a man in his sixties who had recovered from COVID-19.

V gene TRBV3-1 (or the pseudogene TRBV3-2) combines with J gene TRBJ2-3; TRBD2 is a possible D gene (6 bases). Germline CDR1 is LGHDT and CDR2 is YNNKEL (reference sequence). The length of the CDR3 is 14 residues. V lost 6 bases and J lost 3, with 13 bases in between. CDR3 in DNA: TGTGCCAGCAGGCCTAGCGCAAGGACAGATACGCAGTATTTT. It codes for CASRPSARTDTQYF.

This chain joins TRBV4-1 and TRBJ2-7; TRBD2 aligns across 12 bases. The V segment lost 5 bases and the J segment 6 bases; nucleotides outside the gene matches: 11. Germline V gene lookup returns CDR1 MGHRA and CDR2 YSYEKL. The CDR3 is made up of 16 amino acids. CDR3 coding DNA: TGCGCCAGCAGCACCGACCGGACTAGCGGGAAAATCGAGCAGTACTTC. Translation gives CASSTDRTSGKIEQYF.

The CDR3 reads CASSDRDRPTDTQYF. CDR3 nucleotide sequence: TGTGCCAGCAGCGACCGGGACAGGCCCACAGATACGCAGTATTTT. The gene calls are TRBV9 and TRBJ2-3; TRBD1 matches 8 bases. The CDR3 runs to 15 residues. V dropped 3 bases and J dropped 2; count of bases not matched to a gene: 5. Germline V lookup: CDR1 SGDLS, CDR2 YYNGEE. Combining the CDR3 with reference TRBV9 and TRBJ2-3 gives the whole variable domain DSGVTQTPKHLITATGQRVTLRCSPRSGDLSVYWYQQSLDQGLQFLIQYYNGEERAKGNILERFSAQQFPDLHSELNLSSLELGDSALYFCASSDRDRPTDTQYFGPGTRLTVL.

This sequence joins TRBV5-1 and TRBJ1-5, with 8 bases aligning to TRBD1. V gave up 4 bases and J gave up 5 bases; unmatched junction bases: 8. CDR1 is SGHRS, CDR2 YFSETQ, per germline. The CDR3 contains 15 residues. The CDR3 loop reads CASSPRTGLDQPQHF. The DNA of the CDR3 is TGCGCCAGCAGCCCGCGGACAGGGTTGGATCAGCCCCAGCATTTT. The variable domain in full, completed from reference TRBV5-1 and TRBJ1-5, reads KAGVTQTPRYLIKTRGQQVTLSCSPISGHRSVSWYQQTPGQGLQFLFEYFSETQRNKGNFPGRFSGRQFSNSRSEMNVSTLELGDSALYLCASSPRTGLDQPQHFGDGTRLSIL.

This clone turned up a few times. The J gene is TRBJ1-1, the V gene TRBV28; tentatively, D is TRBD1 (5 bases). Trimming stripped 3 bases from V and 0 bases from J, with 11 bases between. Germline lookup yields CDR1 MDHEN and CDR2 SYDVKM. This CDR3 spans 15 amino acids. The CDR3: CASSFSAGMNTEAFF. The CDR3 bases are TGTGCCAGCAGTTTTTCCGCAGGGATGAACACTGAAGCTTTCTTT.

The chain is built from TRBV11-2 and TRBJ1-6, with 8 bases identical to TRBD1. CDR1 SGHAT and CDR2 FQNNGV come from the germline V gene. V lost 3 bases, J lost 5 bases, and 3 bases stayed unmatched. CDR3 length equals 15 residues. CDR3 in amino acids: CASSFVTGDNSPLHF. The CDR3, as DNA: TGTGCCAGCAGCTTCGTGACAGGGGATAATTCACCCCTCCACTTT. Full variable domain (outside the CDR3, taken from reference TRBV11-2 and TRBJ1-6): EAGVAQSPRYKIIEKRQSVAFWCNPISGHATLYWYQQILGQGPKLLIQFQNNGVVDDSQLPKDRFSAERLKGVDSTLKIQPAKLEDSAVYLCASSFVTGDNSPLHFGNGTRLTVT.

As DNA, the CDR3 is TGTGCCAGCAGGATGACAGGGGGTCATGGCTACACCTTC. Translated, it gives CASRMTGGHGYTF. V is TRBV7-6 and J is TRBJ1-2; TRBD1 agrees at 9 bases. The CDR3 consists of 13 residues. Germline V CDR1 and CDR2: SGHVS, FNYEAQ. The V and J ends lost 6 bases and 6 bases, in that order; junction bases with no gene match: 5.

For the CDR3, the DNA is TGTGCCAGCAGTTTCCGAGGGAATGAGCAGTTCTTC. Amino acids: CASSFRGNEQFF. The V and J genes are TRBV28 and TRBJ2-1, with D perhaps matching TRBD2 (5 bases). From germline, CDR1 is MDHEN and CDR2 SYDVKM. Trimming pared 3 bases from V and 7 bases from J, leaving 7 bases between. The length of the CDR3 is 12 residues.

This clone was picked up a small number of times. The V gene is TRBV10-3, the J gene TRBJ1-2; tentative D call: TRBD1 (5 bases). This CDR3 spans 12 amino acids. The germline gives CDR1 ENHRY, CDR2 SYGVKD. The V and J ends lost 7 bases and 8 bases respectively, with 14 bases between them. CDR3 protein: CAITDGGYGYTF. In DNA, the CDR3 is TGTGCCATCACCGATGGGGGGTACGGCTACACCTTC.

The chain links TRBV7-9 to TRBJ2-3; 9 nucleotides align to TRBD1. Germline loops: CDR1 SEHNR, CDR2 FQNEAQ (reference sequence). The CDR3 covers 16 residues. Trimming took 5 bases from V and 4 from J; bases not matched to a gene: 10. As DNA, the CDR3 is TGTGCCAGCAGCCAATTCGGACAGGGGTGGTCAGATACGCAGTATTTT. Translation: CASSQFGQGWSDTQYF. Full variable domain (remainder filled in from reference TRBV7-9 and TRBJ2-3): DTGVSQNPRHKITKRGQNVTFRCDPISEHNRLYWYRQTLGQGPEFLTYFQNEAQLEKSRLLSDRFSAERPKGSFSTLEIQRTEQGDSAMYLCASSQFGQGWSDTQYFGPGTRLTVL.

The J gene is TRBJ1-6, the V gene TRBV10-2; 10 positions agree with TRBD1. Per germline, CDR1 WSHSY and CDR2 SAAADI. This CDR3 has 15 amino acids. Trimming took 6 bases from V and 10 from J; bases not matched to a gene: 9. The CDR3 here is CASRGGTGDRSPLHF. The CDR3 DNA follows: TGCGCCAGCAGGGGGGGGACAGGGGATCGATCACCCCTCCACTTT.

This clone has a single count. The genes are TRBV30 and TRBJ2-7, with 10 bases that match TRBD1. V lost 0 bases, J lost 3 bases, and 5 bases stayed unmatched. CDR3 length equals 15 residues. CDR1 is GTSNPN and CDR2 is SVGIG in the germline V gene (reference sequence). CDR3 region: CAWSVRGQGIYEQYF. The CDR3 DNA is TGTGCCTGGAGTGTACGGGGACAGGGGATCTACGAGCAGTACTTC. Variable domain in full (rest from reference TRBV30 and TRBJ2-7): SQTIHQWPATLVQPVGSPLSLECTVEGTSNPNLYWYRQAAGRGLQLLFYSVGIGQISSEVPQNLSASRPQDRQFILSSKKLLLSDSGFYLCAWSVRGQGIYEQYFGPGTRLTVT.

This CDR3 reads CASSRLAGSPAGELFF. DNA of the CDR3: TGTGCCAGCAGCAGACTAGCGGGTAGCCCGGCCGGGGAGCTGTTTTTT. This rearrangement joins TRBV27 to TRBJ2-2; 10 nucleotides agree with TRBD2. The germline CDR1 and CDR2 sequences are MNHEY and SMNVEV (reference sequence). This CDR3 region has 16 residues. J lost 6 bases, V lost 6 bases, and 10 bases had no gene match.

V gene TRBV15 combines with J gene TRBJ2-1; D not certain. Germline V lookup: CDR1 LNHNV, CDR2 YYDKDF (reference sequence). This CDR3 is built from 14 residues. Trimming removed 3 bases at V and 5 bases at J, with 11 bases between. The CDR3 nucleotides are TGTGCCACCAGCAGTGAACAGATTAACAATGAGCAGTTCTTC. Its protein is CATSSEQINNEQFF.

This clone was found once. This chain links TRBV10-3 with TRBJ2-7; D perhaps matches TRBD2 (6 bases). This CDR3 is built from 14 residues. Germline CDR1 reads ENHRY; CDR2 reads SYGVKD. V was clipped by 4 bases and J by 3 bases, with 13 bases between them. This CDR3 is CAISVGTSNYEQYF. CDR3 in DNA: TGTGCCATCAGTGTTGGGACTTCCAACTACGAGCAGTACTTC.